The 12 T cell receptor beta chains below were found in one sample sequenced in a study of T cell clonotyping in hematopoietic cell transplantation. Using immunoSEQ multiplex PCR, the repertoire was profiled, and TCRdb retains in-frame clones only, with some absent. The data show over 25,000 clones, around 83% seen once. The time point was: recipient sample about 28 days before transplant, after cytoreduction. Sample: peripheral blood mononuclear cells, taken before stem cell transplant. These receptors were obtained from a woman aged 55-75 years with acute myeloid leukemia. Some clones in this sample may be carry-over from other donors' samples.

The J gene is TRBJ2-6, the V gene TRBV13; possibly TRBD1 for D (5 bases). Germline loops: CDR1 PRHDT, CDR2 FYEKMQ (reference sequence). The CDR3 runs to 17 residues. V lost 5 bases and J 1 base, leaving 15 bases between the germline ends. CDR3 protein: CASSLRQGTSGANVLTF. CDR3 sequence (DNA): TGTGCCAGCAGCCTCCGGCAGGGCACTTCTGGGGCCAACGTCCTGACTTTC.

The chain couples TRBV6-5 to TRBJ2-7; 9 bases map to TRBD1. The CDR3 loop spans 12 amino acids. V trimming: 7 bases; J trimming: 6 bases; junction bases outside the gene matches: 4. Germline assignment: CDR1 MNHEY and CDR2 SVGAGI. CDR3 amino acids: CASTGQGREQYF. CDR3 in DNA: TGTGCCAGCACGGGACAGGGACGCGAGCAGTACTTC.

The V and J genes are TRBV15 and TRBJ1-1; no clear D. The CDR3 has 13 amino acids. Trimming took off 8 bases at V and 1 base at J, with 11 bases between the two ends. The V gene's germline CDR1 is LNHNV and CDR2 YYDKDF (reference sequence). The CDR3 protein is CATGDDPNTEAFF. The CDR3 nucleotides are TGTGCCACCGGCGATGACCCGAACACTGAAGCTTTCTTT.

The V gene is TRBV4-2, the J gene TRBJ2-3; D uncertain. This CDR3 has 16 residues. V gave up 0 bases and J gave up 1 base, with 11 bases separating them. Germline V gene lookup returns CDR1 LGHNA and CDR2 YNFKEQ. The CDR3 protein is CASSQDKGFRTDTQYF. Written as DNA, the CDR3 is TGTGCCAGCAGCCAAGATAAAGGGTTTCGCACAGATACGCAGTATTTT.

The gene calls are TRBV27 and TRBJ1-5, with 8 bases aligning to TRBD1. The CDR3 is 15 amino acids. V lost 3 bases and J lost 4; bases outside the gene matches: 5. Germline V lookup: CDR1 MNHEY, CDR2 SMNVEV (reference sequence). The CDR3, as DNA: TGTGCCAGCAGTTTGGGCAGGGGGCGGAATCAGCCCCAGCATTTT. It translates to CASSLGRGRNQPQHF.

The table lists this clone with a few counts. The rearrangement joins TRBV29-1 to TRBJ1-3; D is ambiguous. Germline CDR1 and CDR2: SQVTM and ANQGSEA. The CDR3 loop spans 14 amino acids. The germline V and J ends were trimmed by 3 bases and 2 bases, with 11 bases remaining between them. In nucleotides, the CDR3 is TGCAGCGTTGAGGGATTAGGCGCTGGAAACACCATATATTTT. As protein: CSVEGLGAGNTIYF. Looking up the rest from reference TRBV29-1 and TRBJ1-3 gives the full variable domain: SAVISQKPSRDICQRGTSLTIQCQVDSQVTMMFWYRQQPGQSLTLIATANQGSEATYESGFVIDKFPISRPNLTFSTLTVSNMSPEDSSIYLCSVEGLGAGNTIYFGEGSWLTVV.

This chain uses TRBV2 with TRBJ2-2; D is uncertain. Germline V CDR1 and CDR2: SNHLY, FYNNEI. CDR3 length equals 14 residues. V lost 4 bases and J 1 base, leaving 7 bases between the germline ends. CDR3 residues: CASSGQLNTGELFF. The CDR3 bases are TGTGCCAGCAGTGGGCAGCTGAACACCGGGGAGCTGTTTTTT.

The CDR3 DNA sequence: TGTGCCAGCAGCTTTTTGGAGGGGGCTGTCGGGGAGCTGTTTTTT. Amino acids: CASSFLEGAVGELFF. The V and J genes are TRBV7-9 and TRBJ2-2; D is possibly TRBD1 (7 bases). CDR1 is SEHNR and CDR2 is FQNEAQ in the germline V gene (reference sequence). The CDR3 has 15 residues. The V gene lost 3 bases and the J gene lost 7 bases, with 15 bases spanning the gap.

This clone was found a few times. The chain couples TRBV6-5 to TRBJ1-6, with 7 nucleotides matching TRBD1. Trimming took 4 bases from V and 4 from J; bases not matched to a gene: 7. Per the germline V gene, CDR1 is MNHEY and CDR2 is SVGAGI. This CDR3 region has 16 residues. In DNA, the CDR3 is TGTGCCAGCAGTTCTTCCGGGACAGCTTATAATTCACCCCTCCACTTT. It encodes CASSSSGTAYNSPLHF.

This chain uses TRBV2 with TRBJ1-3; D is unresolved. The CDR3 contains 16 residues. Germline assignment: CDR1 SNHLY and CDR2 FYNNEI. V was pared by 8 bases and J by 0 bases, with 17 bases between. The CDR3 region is CASHRGGSFSGNTIYF. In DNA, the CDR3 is TGTGCCAGCCACCGAGGAGGGAGCTTCTCTGGAAACACCATATATTTT.

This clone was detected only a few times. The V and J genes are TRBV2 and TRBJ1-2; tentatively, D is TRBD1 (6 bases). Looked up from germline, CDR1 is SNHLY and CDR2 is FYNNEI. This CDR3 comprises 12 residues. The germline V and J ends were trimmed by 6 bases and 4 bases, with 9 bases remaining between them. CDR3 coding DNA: TGTGCCAGCAGACTGGACAGCTATGGCTACACCTTC. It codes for CASRLDSYGYTF.

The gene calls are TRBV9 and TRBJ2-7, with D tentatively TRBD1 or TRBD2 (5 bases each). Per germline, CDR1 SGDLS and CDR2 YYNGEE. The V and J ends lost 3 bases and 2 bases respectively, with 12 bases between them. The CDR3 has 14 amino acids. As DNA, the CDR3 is TGTGCCAGCAGCGCCCGCCAGGGACCCTACGAGCAGTACTTC. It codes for CASSARQGPYEQYF.